This TCR beta chain came from a study of OX40 agonist ivuxolimab in advanced cancers. Overall study context: Ivuxolimab, an antibody acting as an agonist of OX40 (CD134), was used to treat patients.

In this sample, this clone turned up a few times. Sequencing used immunoSEQ multiplex PCR; TCRdb keeps in-frame clones, though not all of them. The sample lists around 45,000 clones; 75% to 85% were seen once. Autoimmune disease history or systemic immunosuppression led to patients being barred. The CDR3 runs to 14 residues. The V and J ends lost 3 bases and 0 bases respectively, with 8 bases between them. Germline-derived CDR1 and CDR2 are SEHNR and FQNEAQ (reference sequence). The V and J genes are TRBV7-9 and TRBJ1-1; D unclear. The sequencing used CD4+ or CD8+ T cells sorted from blood, collected in a trial of the OX40 agonist ivuxolimab. The clonotype was recovered from an adult with an advanced solid tumor such as melanoma, head and neck, liver or kidney cancer. The CDR3 bases are TGTGCCAGCAGCTTGGCAAGCATGAACACTGAAGCTTTCTTT. Translated, it gives CASSLASMNTEAFF.